A single sample gave rise to the 10 T cell receptor beta chains below, sequenced in a study of T-cell reconstitution after alpha-beta-depleted transplantation in children. Unique molecular identifiers were used to barcode this TCRbeta library. TCRdb fed the PCR reads into MiXCR, producing one record per CDR3 protein. The sample lists around 420,000 distinct CDR3 sequences, 16% seen once, with 25% to 35% in the top ten. The specimen was PBMCs, mostly from graft donor cells, collected 360 days after TCRalphabeta/CD19-depleted stem cell transplant. The receptors were sampled from a boy younger than two who had a stem cell transplant for Wiskott-Aldrich syndrome, so the T cells may come from the graft donor.

This clonotype was observed a handful of times. The CDR3 DNA follows: TGTGCCAGCAGCTTTGCCTTACAGGATGAAGCTTTCTTT. It translates to CASSFALQDEAFF. The chain carries TRBV7-9 and TRBJ1-1; a weak D match, TRBD1 (5 bases). The V gene's germline CDR1 is SEHNR and CDR2 FQNEAQ (reference sequence). V was cut by 3 bases and J by 7 bases, with 12 bases left in between. The CDR3 consists of 13 residues. The complete variable domain, with remaining parts taken from reference TRBV7-9 and TRBJ1-1, reads DTGVSQNPRHKITKRGQNVTFRCDPISEHNRLYWYRQTLGQGPEFLTYFQNEAQLEKSRLLSDRFSAERPKGSFSTLEIQRTEQGDSAMYLCASSFALQDEAFFGQGTRLTVV.

This clonotype was observed a few times. V and J are TRBV29-1 and TRBJ2-1, with 13 bases aligning to TRBD2. The CDR3 extends over 13 amino acids. Unmatched junction bases numbered 4, after V lost 5 bases and J lost 9 bases. The germline V gene encodes CDR1 SQVTM and CDR2 ANQGSEA. The CDR3 spells CSVKRLAGGEQFF. As DNA, the CDR3 is TGCAGCGTTAAAAGACTAGCGGGAGGTGAGCAGTTCTTC.

This clonotype was detected only a few times. V gene TRBV28 combines with J gene TRBJ1-1; D remains ambiguous. V lost 5 bases and J lost 4, with 17 bases in between. Per germline, CDR1 MDHEN and CDR2 SYDVKM. This CDR3 has 15 amino acids. The CDR3 spells CASSPLGFQATEAFF. CDR3 nucleotides: TGTGCCAGCAGTCCTCTAGGGTTTCAGGCCACTGAAGCTTTCTTT.

This clonotype came up a few times. This sequence joins TRBV10-3 and TRBJ1-5; no definite D call. The CDR3 is 13 residues long. Trimming shortened V by 8 bases and J by 0 bases, and 8 bases separated the two germline ends. Germline V CDR1 and CDR2: ENHRY, SYGVKD. The CDR3 DNA reads as TGTGCCATCGGAGCTTATAGCAATCAGCCCCAGCATTTT. Its translation is CAIGAYSNQPQHF.

This clonotype was recorded many times. The V call is TRBV10-3, the J call TRBJ2-7; 8 bases align to TRBD1. The CDR3 consists of 15 residues. V shed 3 bases, J shed 4 bases, and the junction held 8 bases outside the gene matches. Looked up from germline, CDR1 is ENHRY and CDR2 is SYGVKD. The CDR3 here is CAISETQQGAYEQYF. As DNA, the CDR3 is TGTGCCATCAGTGAAACCCAGCAGGGGGCGTACGAGCAGTACTTC.

This clonotype was seen a handful of times. This sequence joins TRBV7-7 and TRBJ2-3, with 9 bases matching TRBD1. This CDR3 region has 16 residues. Looked up from germline, CDR1 is SSHAT and CDR2 is FNYEAQ (reference sequence). After removal of 5 bases from V and 4 bases from J, the junction contained 10 bases not matched to a gene. The DNA for the CDR3 is TGTGCCAGCAGCCCCGGACAGGGGAGAGGTGCAGATACGCAGTATTTT. It is translated as CASSPGQGRGADTQYF.

This clonotype appeared a few times. This chain connects TRBV10-3 to TRBJ2-1; D gene ambiguous. V was cut by 6 bases and J by 13 bases, with 16 bases left in between. CDR1 and CDR2 from the germline V gene are ENHRY and SYGVKD. This CDR3 has 12 amino acids. The CDR3 loop is CAIRNLDVGQFF. CDR3 nucleotides: TGTGCCATCAGGAATCTAGATGTTGGACAGTTCTTC.

This clonotype was seen a handful of times. The V call is TRBV7-9, the J call TRBJ2-7; D uncertain. The CDR3 covers 15 residues. V was pared by 1 base and J by 5 bases, with 15 bases between. Germline V gene data show CDR1 as SEHNR and CDR2 as FQNEAQ (reference sequence). The CDR3 DNA reads as TGTGCCAGCAGCTTAGGAGGTTCTAGAACCAACGAGCAGTACTTC. This encodes CASSLGGSRTNEQYF.

This clonotype was counted ten times or more. The V call is TRBV4-3, the J call TRBJ2-3; D gene unclear. The V gene lost 1 base and the J gene lost 0 bases, with 11 bases spanning the gap. Germline CDR1 LGHNA, CDR2 YSLEER. The CDR3 has 16 amino acids. The CDR3 DNA reads as TGCGCCAGCAGCCAAGGAAGTGTATTTAGCACAGATACGCAGTATTTT. As protein: CASSQGSVFSTDTQYF.

This clonotype was observed a few times. This rearrangement joins TRBV25-1 to TRBJ2-2; tentative D call: TRBD2 (6 bases). V lost 8 bases to trimming and J lost 2 bases, with 18 bases between them. Germline V gene lookup returns CDR1 MGHDK and CDR2 SYGVNS. The CDR3 sequence is 16 residues long. The CDR3 nucleotides read TGTGCCAGCCGGGGAGGTTGGCAGGGAAACACCGGGGAGCTGTTTTTT. Its protein is CASRGGWQGNTGELFF.